This TCR beta chain was captured by sequencing in a study of blood T cell repertoires in COVID-19. The wider study: Donors in the United States, Italy and Spain gave samples during acute or convalescent COVID-19.

Profiling relied on immunoSEQ multiplex PCR, and the TCRdb table lists in-frame clones only, not all of them. The table includes just over 90,000 clones, 80% to 90% detected once. The CDR3 totals 14 residues. Germline trimming cut 8 bases from V and 5 bases from J; bases unmatched to any gene: 7. Germline lookup yields CDR1 ENHRY and CDR2 SYGVKD. This TCR was sampled from a woman at least 80 years old with acute or convalescent COVID-19. The chain joins TRBV10-3 to TRBJ1-5; 9 nucleotides agree with TRBD1. The sequenced sample was peripheral blood. In DNA, the CDR3 is TGTGCCATCGGCTCCGACAGGGGGGATCAGCCCCAGCATTTT. Encoded protein: CAIGSDRGDQPQHF.